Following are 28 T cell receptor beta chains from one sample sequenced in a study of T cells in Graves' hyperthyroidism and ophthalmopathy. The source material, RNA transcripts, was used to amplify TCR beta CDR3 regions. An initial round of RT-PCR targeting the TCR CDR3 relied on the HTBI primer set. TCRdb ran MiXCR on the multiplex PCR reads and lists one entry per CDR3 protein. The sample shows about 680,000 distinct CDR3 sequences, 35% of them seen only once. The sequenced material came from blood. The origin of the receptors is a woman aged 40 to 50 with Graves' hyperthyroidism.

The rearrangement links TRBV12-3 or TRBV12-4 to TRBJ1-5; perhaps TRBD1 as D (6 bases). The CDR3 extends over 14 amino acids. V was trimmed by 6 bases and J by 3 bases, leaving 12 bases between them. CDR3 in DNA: TGTGCCAGCAGCATGCAGGGGTTCAATCAGCCCCAGCATTTT. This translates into CASSMQGFNQPQHF.

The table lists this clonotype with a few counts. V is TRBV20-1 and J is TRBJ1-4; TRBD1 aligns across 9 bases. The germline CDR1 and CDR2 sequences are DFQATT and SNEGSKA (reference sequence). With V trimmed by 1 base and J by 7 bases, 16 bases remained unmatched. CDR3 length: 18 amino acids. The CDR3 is CSARAGTGNDVGGEKLFF. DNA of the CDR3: TGCAGTGCTAGAGCCGGGACAGGGAACGATGTCGGCGGTGAAAAACTGTTTTTT.

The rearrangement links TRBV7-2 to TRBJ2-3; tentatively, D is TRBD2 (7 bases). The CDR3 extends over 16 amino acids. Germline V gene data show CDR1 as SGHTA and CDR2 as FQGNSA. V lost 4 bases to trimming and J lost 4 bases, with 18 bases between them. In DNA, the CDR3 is TGTGCCAGCAGCTCCCCGTTAGGGGGGGGGGCAGATACGCAGTATTTT. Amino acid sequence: CASSSPLGGGADTQYF.

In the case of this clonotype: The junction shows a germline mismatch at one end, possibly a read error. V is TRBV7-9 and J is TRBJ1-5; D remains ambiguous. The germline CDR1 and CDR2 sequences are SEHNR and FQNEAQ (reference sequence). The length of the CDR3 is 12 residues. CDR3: CAGSSQNQPQHF. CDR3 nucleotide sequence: TGTGCCGGCAGCTCCCAGAATCAGCCCCAGCATTTT.

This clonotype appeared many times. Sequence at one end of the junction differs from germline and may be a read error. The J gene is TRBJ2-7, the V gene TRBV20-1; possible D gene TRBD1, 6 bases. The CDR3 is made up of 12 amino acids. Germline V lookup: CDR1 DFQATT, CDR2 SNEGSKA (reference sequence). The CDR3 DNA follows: TGCAGTGCTGGAGACAGGTTCTACGAGCAGTACTTC. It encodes CSAGDRFYEQYF.

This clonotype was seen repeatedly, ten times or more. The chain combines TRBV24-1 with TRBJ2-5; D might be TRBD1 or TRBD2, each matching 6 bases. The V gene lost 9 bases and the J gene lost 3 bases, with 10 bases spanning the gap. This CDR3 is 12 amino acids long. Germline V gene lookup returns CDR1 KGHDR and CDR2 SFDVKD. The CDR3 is CATPRGEETQYF. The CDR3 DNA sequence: TGTGCCACCCCGAGGGGGGAAGAGACCCAGTACTTC.

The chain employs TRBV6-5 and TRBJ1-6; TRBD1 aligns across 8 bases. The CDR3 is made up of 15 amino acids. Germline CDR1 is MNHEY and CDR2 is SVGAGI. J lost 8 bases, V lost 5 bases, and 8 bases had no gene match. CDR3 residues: CASSPRGLVDSPLHF. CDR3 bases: TGTGCCAGCAGTCCCAGGGGGCTCGTGGATTCACCCCTCCACTTT.

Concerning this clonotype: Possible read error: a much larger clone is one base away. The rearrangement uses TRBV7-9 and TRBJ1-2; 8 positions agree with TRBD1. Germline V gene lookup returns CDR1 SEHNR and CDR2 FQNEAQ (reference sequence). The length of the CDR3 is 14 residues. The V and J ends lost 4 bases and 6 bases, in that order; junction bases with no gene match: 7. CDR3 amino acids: CASSSIQGAHGYTF. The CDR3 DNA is TGTGCCAGCAGCTCAATCCAGGGGGCCCATGGCTACACCTTC. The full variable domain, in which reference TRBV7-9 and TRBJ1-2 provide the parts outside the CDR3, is DTGVSQNPRHKITKRGQNVTFRCDPISEHNRLYWYRQTLGQGPEFLTYFQNEAQLEKSRLLSDRFSAERPKGSFSTLEIQRTEQGDSAMYLCASSSIQGAHGYTFGSGTRLTVV.

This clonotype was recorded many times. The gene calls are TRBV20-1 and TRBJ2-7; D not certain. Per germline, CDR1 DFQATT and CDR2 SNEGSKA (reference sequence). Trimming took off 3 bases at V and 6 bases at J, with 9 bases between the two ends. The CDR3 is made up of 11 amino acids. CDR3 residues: CSASPSGEQYF. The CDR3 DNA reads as TGCAGTGCTAGCCCAAGTGGCGAGCAGTACTTC.

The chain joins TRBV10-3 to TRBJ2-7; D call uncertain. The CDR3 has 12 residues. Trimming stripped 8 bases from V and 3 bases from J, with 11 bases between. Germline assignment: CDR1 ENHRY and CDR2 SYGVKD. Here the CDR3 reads CAIESENYEQYF. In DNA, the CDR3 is TGTGCCATCGAATCGGAGAACTACGAGCAGTACTTC.

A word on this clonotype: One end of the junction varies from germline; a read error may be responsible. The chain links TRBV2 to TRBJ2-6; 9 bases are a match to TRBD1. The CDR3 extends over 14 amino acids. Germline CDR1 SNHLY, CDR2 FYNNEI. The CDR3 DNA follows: TGTGCCAGCAGAGTCAGGACAGGGGCTAACGTCCTGACTTTC. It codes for CASRVRTGANVLTF.

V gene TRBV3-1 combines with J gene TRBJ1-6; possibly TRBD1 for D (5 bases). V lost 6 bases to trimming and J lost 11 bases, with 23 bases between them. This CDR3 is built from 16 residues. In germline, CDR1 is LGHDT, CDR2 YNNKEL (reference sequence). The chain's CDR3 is CASSFGRLGGSTPLHF. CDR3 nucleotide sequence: TGTGCCAGCAGTTTCGGGCGATTGGGGGGATCGACACCCCTCCACTTT.

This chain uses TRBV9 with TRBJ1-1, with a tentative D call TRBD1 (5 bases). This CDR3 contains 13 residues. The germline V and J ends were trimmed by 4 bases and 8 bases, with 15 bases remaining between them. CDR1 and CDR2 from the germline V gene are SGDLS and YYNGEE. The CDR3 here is CASSQVRGFEAFF. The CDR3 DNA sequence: TGTGCCAGCAGCCAAGTGCGGGGCTTCGAAGCTTTCTTT.

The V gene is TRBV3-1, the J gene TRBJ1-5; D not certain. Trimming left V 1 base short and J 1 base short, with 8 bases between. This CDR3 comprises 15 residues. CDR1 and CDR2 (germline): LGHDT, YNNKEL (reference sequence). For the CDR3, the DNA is TGTGCCAGCAGCCAAGGGTCCGGAAGCAATCAGCCCCAGCATTTT. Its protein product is CASSQGSGSNQPQHF.

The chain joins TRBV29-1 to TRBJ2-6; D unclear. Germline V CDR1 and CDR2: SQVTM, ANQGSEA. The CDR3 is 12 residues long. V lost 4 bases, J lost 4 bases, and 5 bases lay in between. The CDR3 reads CSVGEGANVLTF. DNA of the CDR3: TGCAGCGTTGGGGAAGGGGCCAACGTCCTGACTTTC.

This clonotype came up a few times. The CDR3 spells CASSFPPPSGSEQYF. CDR3 nucleotide sequence: TGTGCCAGCAGTTTCCCCCCCCCCAGCGGGAGCGAGCAGTACTTC. This chain joins TRBV7-3 and TRBJ2-7, with 8 bases fitting TRBD2. CDR3 length equals 15 residues. From germline, CDR1 is SGHTA and CDR2 FQGTGA. V was clipped by 6 bases and J by 6 bases; unmatched bases: 13. Combining the CDR3 with reference TRBV7-3 and TRBJ2-7 gives the whole variable domain GAGVSQTPSNKVTEKGKYVELRCDPISGHTALYWYRQSLGQGPEFLIYFQGTGAADDSGLPNDRFFAVRPEGSVSTLKIQRTERGDSAVYLCASSFPPPSGSEQYFGPGTRLTVT.

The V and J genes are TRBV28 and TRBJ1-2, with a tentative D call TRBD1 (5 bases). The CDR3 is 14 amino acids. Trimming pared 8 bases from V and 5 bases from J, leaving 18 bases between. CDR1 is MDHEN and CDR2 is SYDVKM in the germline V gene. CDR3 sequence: CASELASGGYGYTF. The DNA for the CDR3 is TGTGCCAGCGAGCTAGCTTCGGGGGGGTATGGCTACACCTTC.

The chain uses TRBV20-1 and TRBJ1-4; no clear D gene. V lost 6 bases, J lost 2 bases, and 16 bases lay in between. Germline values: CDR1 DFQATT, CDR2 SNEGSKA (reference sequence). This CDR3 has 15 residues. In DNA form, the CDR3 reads TGCAGTGCCGATGACCTATCGGCCACTAATGAAAAACTGTTTTTT. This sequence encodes CSADDLSATNEKLFF.

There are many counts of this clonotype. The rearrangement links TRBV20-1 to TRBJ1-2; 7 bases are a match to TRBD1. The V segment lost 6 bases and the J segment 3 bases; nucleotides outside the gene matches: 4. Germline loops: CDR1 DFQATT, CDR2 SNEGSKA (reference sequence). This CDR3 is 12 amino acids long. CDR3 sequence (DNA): TGCAGTGCCTGGGACAGTGACTATGGCTACACCTTC. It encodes CSAWDSDYGYTF.

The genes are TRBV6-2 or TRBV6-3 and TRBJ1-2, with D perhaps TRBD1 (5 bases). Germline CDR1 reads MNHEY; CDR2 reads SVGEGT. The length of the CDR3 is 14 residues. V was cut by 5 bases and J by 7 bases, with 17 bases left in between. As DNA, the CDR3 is TGTGCCAGCAGTGAGCTCCAGGGATCGGGTGGCTACACCTTC. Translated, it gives CASSELQGSGGYTF.

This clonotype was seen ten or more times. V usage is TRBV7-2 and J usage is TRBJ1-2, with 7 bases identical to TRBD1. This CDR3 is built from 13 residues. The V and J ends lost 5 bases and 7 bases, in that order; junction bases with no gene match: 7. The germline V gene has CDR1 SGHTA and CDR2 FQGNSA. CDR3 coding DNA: TGTGCCAGCAGCCCTAGACAGGGTGGTGGCTACACCTTC. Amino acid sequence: CASSPRQGGGYTF.

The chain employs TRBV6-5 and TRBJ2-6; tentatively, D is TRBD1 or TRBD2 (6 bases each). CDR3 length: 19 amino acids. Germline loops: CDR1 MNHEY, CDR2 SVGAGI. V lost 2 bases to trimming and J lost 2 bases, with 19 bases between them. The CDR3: CASSYSLGGGTAGANVLTF. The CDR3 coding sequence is TGTGCCAGCAGTTACAGTCTCGGGGGCGGGACCGCTGGGGCCAACGTCCTGACTTTC.

CDR3 in DNA: TGTGCCAGCGGCTCCCCGGGACAGGGTGGCTACGAGCAGTACTTC. Amino acid sequence: CASGSPGQGGYEQYF. The chain combines TRBV7-2 with TRBJ2-7; 9 nucleotides match TRBD1. There are 15 residues in the CDR3. The germline CDR1 and CDR2 sequences are SGHTA and FQGNSA. The V segment lost 8 bases and the J segment 3 bases; nucleotides outside the gene matches: 11.

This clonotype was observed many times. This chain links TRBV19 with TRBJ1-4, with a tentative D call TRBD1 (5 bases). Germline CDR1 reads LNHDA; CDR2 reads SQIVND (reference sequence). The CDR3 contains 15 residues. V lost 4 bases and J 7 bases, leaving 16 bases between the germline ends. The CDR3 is CASSNSPGLGEKLFF. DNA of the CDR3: TGTGCCAGTAGTAATAGCCCGGGACTGGGTGAAAAACTGTTTTTT.

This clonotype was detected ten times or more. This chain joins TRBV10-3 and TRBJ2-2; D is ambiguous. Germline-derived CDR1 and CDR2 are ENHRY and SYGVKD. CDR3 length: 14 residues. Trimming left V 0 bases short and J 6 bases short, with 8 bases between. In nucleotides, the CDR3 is TGTGCCATCAGTGAGTCTCCTGGTGCCGGGGAGCTGTTTTTT. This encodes CAISESPGAGELFF.

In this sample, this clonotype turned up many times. The CDR3 here is CASSYGRTFYGYTF. In nucleotides, the CDR3 is TGTGCCAGCAGTTATGGACGGACGTTCTATGGCTACACCTTC. This rearrangement joins TRBV6-5 to TRBJ1-2; D unclear. Trimming stripped 3 bases from V and 4 bases from J, with 12 bases between. Germline lookup yields CDR1 MNHEY and CDR2 SVGAGI. The CDR3 contains 14 residues.

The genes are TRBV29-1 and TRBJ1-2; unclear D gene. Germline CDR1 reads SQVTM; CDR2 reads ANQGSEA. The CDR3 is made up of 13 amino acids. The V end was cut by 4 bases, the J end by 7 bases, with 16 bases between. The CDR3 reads CSVVRTSGSGYTF. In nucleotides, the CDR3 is TGCAGCGTTGTAAGGACTAGCGGGAGTGGCTACACCTTC.

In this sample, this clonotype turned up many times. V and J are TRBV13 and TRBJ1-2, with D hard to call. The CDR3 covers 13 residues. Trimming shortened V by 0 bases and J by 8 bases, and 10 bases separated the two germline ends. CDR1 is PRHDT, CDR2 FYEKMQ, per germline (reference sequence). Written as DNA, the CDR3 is TGTGCCAGCAGCTTAGGAGCCCGTTGGGGCTACACCTTC. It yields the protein CASSLGARWGYTF. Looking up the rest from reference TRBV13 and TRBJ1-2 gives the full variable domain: AAGVIQSPRHLIKEKRETATLKCYPIPRHDTVYWYQQGPGQDPQFLISFYEKMQSDKGSIPDRFSAQQFSDYHSELNMSSLELGDSALYFCASSLGARWGYTFGSGTRLTVV.